This is a list of T cell receptor beta chains from one sample in a study of beta chain features in type 1 diabetes. Assay: immunoSEQ multiplex PCR; the TCRdb copy retains only in-frame clones and omits some. The sample lists 350,000 to 450,000 clones; approximately 15% were seen once. Material for sequencing was naive CD4+ T cells from blood. These receptors all come from a young man in good health. Each CDR3 is given with its conserved first and last residue. Fields, in order: V gene, D gene, J gene, clone size, CDR3 DNA, CDR3 protein. A D gene is named only where the DNA matches it firmly. Not every row has a clone size; where given, it reads once, few, many or a size class.

V: TRBV25-1; D: -; J: TRBJ2-7; size: few; DNA: TGTGCCAGCAGTAGCGACACATGGGAGCAGTACTTC; CDR3: CASSSDTWEQYF
V: TRBV5-6; D: -; J: TRBJ1-5; size: -; DNA: TGTGCCAGCAGCCCGGGACGGATGTATCAGCCCCAGCATTTT; CDR3: CASSPGRMYQPQHF
V: TRBV7-2; D: -; J: TRBJ2-7; size: -; DNA: TGTGCCAGCAGCTTACCACCGTACGTCGACGAGCAGTACTTC; CDR3: CASSLPPYVDEQYF
V: TRBV4-3; D: -; J: TRBJ2-5; size: -; DNA: TGCGCCAGCAGCCAAGATCATCCCCGGACACCCCAAGAGACCCAGTACTTC; CDR3: CASSQDHPRTPQETQYF
V: TRBV7-2; D: -; J: TRBJ2-2; size: few; DNA: TGTGCCAGCAGCTTAGCCAGCTTCTACACCGGGGAGCTGTTTTTT; CDR3: CASSLASFYTGELFF
V: TRBV7-9; D: -; J: TRBJ2-3; size: -; DNA: TGTGCCAGCACCTTCCCTAGGACTAGCACAGATACGCAGTATTTT; CDR3: CASTFPRTSTDTQYF
V: TRBV6-6; D: -; J: TRBJ2-1; size: -; DNA: TGTGCCAGCAGTACACAGGCGGGCAATGAGCAGTTCTTC; CDR3: CASSTQAGNEQFF
V: TRBV18; D: -; J: TRBJ2-5; size: few; DNA: TGTGCCAGCTCACGGGGGACACAACAAGAGACCCAGTACTTC; CDR3: CASSRGTQQETQYF
V: TRBV10-3; D: -; J: TRBJ2-7; size: few; DNA: TGTGCCATCAGCGTTCGGGGGGCGTACGAGCAGTACTTC; CDR3: CAISVRGAYEQYF
V: TRBV27; D: -; J: TRBJ1-5; size: -; DNA: TGTGCCAGCAGCCCTAGACAGGTTATGGGCAATCAGCCCCAGCATTTT; CDR3: CASSPRQVMGNQPQHF
V: TRBV15; D: -; J: TRBJ2-7; size: few; DNA: TGTGCCACTGGGCGCGGATTCTCCTACGAGCAGTACTTC; CDR3: CATGRGFSYEQYF
V: TRBV29-1; D: -; J: TRBJ2-2; size: few; DNA: TGCAGCCACACCGGGACACAAGGCACCGGGGAGCTGTTTTTT; CDR3: CSHTGTQGTGELFF
V: TRBV5-1; D: -; J: TRBJ2-5; size: -; DNA: TGCGCCAGCAGCCCGAGGTCCCAAGAGACCCAGTACTTC; CDR3: CASSPRSQETQYF
V: TRBV25-1; D: -; J: TRBJ2-3; size: -; DNA: TGTGCCAGCAGTTCCCCTTGGACGCGACTAGTCCGCACAGATACGCAGTATTTT; CDR3: CASSSPWTRLVRTDTQYF
V: TRBV18; D: -; J: TRBJ2-7; size: few; DNA: TGTGCCAGCTCACCGACTTCGAGCCACGGGGGCTACGAGCAGTACTTC; CDR3: CASSPTSSHGGYEQYF
V: TRBV5-6; D: TRBD2; J: TRBJ2-2; size: few; DNA: TGTGCCAGCAGCTTGCAGCTTAGCGGGTTATACACCGGGGAGCTGTTTTTT; CDR3: CASSLQLSGLYTGELFF
V: TRBV9; D: -; J: TRBJ1-1; size: few; DNA: TGTGCCAGCAGCGCCGTCTCGGGAGCTGAAGCTTTCTTT; CDR3: CASSAVSGAEAFF
V: TRBV6-5; D: -; J: TRBJ2-3; size: -; DNA: TGTGCCAGCAGCCTTCTCGGCCCAGATACGCAGTATTTT; CDR3: CASSLLGPDTQYF
V: TRBV5-4; D: -; J: TRBJ1-1; size: few; DNA: TGTGCCAGCAGCTCGATGTCAGGTGTGAACACTGAAGCTTTCTTT; CDR3: CASSSMSGVNTEAFF
V: TRBV6-5; D: -; J: TRBJ1-1; size: -; DNA: TGTGCCAGCAGTAGGACACGACGTTTTCACACTGAAGCTTTCTTT; CDR3: CASSRTRRFHTEAFF
V: TRBV29-1; D: -; J: TRBJ2-3; size: -; DNA: TGCAGCGTTGAAGGGGTGACTTTCGATACGCAGTATTTT; CDR3: CSVEGVTFDTQYF
V: TRBV7-2; D: -; J: TRBJ2-3; size: -; DNA: TGTGCCAGCAGCTTACCGGGACCAGGCACAGATACGCAGTATTTT; CDR3: CASSLPGPGTDTQYF
V: TRBV15; D: -; J: TRBJ2-5; size: few; DNA: TGTGCCACCAGCAAACAGATTGGGGAGACCCAGTACTTC; CDR3: CATSKQIGETQYF